This TCR beta chain was found in a study of T cell repertoires in cytomegalovirus infection (dated by TCRdb to the late 2010s). About the investigation overall: The peptide stimulations were aimed at well-studied HLA-B-restricted epitopes as well as recently identified HLA-C-restricted CMV epitopes, whose presentation resists viral immunomodulation. The HLA type of each donor mattered for the analysis, because public TCR beta signatures pointed to carriage of CMV infection along with the matching HLA type. The investigation overall reported the following: The ex vivo response was dominated by HLA-C-restricted CMV-specific TCR beta clonotypes, which also provided the single most frequent clonotype in two of eight donors. Cumulative frequency of public TCR beta family members discriminated carriers of CMV infection plus the relevant HLA type in this cohort and an independent roughly 340-donor cohort.

According to the study, the label for this sample's treatment or condition signals: in vitro stimulation with specific CMV peptide epitopes to enrich CMV-specific T cells. Of note for this clonotype: Its antigen is unknown. No qualities accompany the bases; no much larger clone lies one base away.

Spanning cysteine to phenylalanine, the CDR3 consists of 15 amino acids. The sequence is cut down to CDR3 DNA, 45 bases in frame from base 1. Trimming removed 4 bases from V and 4 bases from J; the gene matches leave 5 bases unexplained. Reading the germline V gene gives CDR1 SGHDT and CDR2 YYEEEE. Sequencing used an Illumina HiSeq 1500. TCRdb took the public reads, trimmed them with fastp at Q25, ran MiXCR for clone calling and kept in-frame beta chains. Rows with a matching CDR3 protein are joined into one entry that keeps the most common DNA and genes. The sample table holds around 360,000 distinct CDR3 sequences, of which roughly 34% were seen once. The ten most abundant clones make up less than 15% of the sample.

The sequence was obtained from a human donor in good health (CMV status not recorded). Some clones in this sample may be carry-over from other donors' samples. This receptor chain uses TRBV5-6 and TRBJ2-5, with 12 bases aligning to TRBD2. Sequences were derived from cultured PBMCs, sampled from culture after CMV antigen stimulation. The DNA reads TGTGCCAGCAGCACGACTAGCGGGAGAGGAGAGACCCAGTACTTC. This gives the protein CASSTTSGRGETQYF.